This entry lists 20 T cell receptor beta chains sequenced from one sample in a study of neurological immune-mediated disorders. In TCRdb, the 5' RACE reads were re-called with MiXCR into one record per CDR3 protein. This table has tens of thousands of distinct CDR3 sequences, 6.5% to 8.5% appearing once. Material: PBMCs. The receptors originated from a woman aged 35 to 49 in good health.

This clonotype is termed medium-sized. The rearrangement links TRBV5-1 to TRBJ1-2; 8 bases map to TRBD1. The germline CDR1 and CDR2 sequences are SGHRS and YFSETQ. The V gene end was trimmed by 4 bases and the J gene end by 3 bases; junction bases not matched to a gene: 8. The CDR3 has 15 residues. The CDR3 DNA reads as TGCGCCAGCAGCGGGGAGCTGGGACAGGACTATGGCTACACCTTC. Amino acids: CASSGELGQDYGYTF. Combining the CDR3 with reference TRBV5-1 and TRBJ1-2 gives the whole variable domain KAGVTQTPRYLIKTRGQQVTLSCSPISGHRSVSWYQQTPGQGLQFLFEYFSETQRNKGNFPGRFSGRQFSNSRSEMNVSTLELGDSALYLCASSGELGQDYGYTFGSGTRLTVV.

In its sample, this clonotype was seen many times. This chain connects TRBV10-3 to TRBJ2-3; TRBD2 might be the D (7 bases). Trimming stripped 4 bases from V and 4 bases from J, with 12 bases between. Germline loops: CDR1 ENHRY, CDR2 SYGVKD. The CDR3 extends over 14 amino acids. The CDR3 nucleotides are TGTGCCATCAGTGGGAGGGGGGGCGCAGATACGCAGTATTTT. It translates to CAISGRGGADTQYF.

This clonotype has only a few counts. The genes are TRBV20-1 and TRBJ2-5, with D perhaps being TRBD1 or TRBD2 (5 bases each). The germline V and J ends were trimmed by 2 bases and 5 bases, with 9 bases remaining between them. The CDR3 loop spans 12 amino acids. The V gene's germline CDR1 is DFQATT and CDR2 SNEGSKA (reference sequence). CDR3 bases: TGCAGTGCTAGAAGGGACGACGAGACCCAGTACTTC. It encodes CSARRDDETQYF.

This clonotype has at least ten counts. This chain connects TRBV7-6 to TRBJ2-2; 7 bases map to TRBD2. V shed 1 base and J 6 bases; nucleotides not matched to a gene: 8. The V gene's germline CDR1 is SGHVS and CDR2 FNYEAQ. There are 16 residues in the CDR3. In DNA, the CDR3 is TGTGCCAGCAGCTTAGAAGGAGGCGGGGGAGCCGGGGAGCTGTTTTTT. Its protein is CASSLEGGGGAGELFF.

This clonotype was found many times. This rearrangement joins TRBV20-1 to TRBJ2-3, with D perhaps matching TRBD2 (6 bases). The CDR3 runs to 14 residues. Germline V gives CDR1 DFQATT, CDR2 SNEGSKA (reference sequence). Between the trimmed V and J ends, which lost 7 bases and 0 bases, there was a span of 14 bases. CDR3 region: CSGTGVSSTDTQYF. Written as DNA, the CDR3 is TGCAGTGGGACGGGAGTTTCTAGCACAGATACGCAGTATTTT.

Ten or more counts support this clonotype. The chain employs TRBV6-2 or TRBV6-3 and TRBJ1-5, with D possibly TRBD1 on 5 matching bases. Germline loops: CDR1 MNHEY, CDR2 SVGEGT. The CDR3 runs to 13 residues. The ends were cut back, 5 bases at V and 6 bases at J, with 11 bases in the middle. The CDR3 sequence: CASSRQGSQPQHF. The CDR3 DNA reads as TGTGCCAGCAGTCGGCAGGGCAGTCAGCCCCAGCATTTT.

This clonotype was seen many times. CDR3 loop: CASSPLAGEGTDTQYF. The CDR3 coding sequence is TGTGCCAGCAGCCCGCTAGCGGGAGAAGGGACAGATACGCAGTATTTT. This chain connects TRBV3-1 to TRBJ2-3; 10 bases match TRBD2. This CDR3 comprises 16 residues. Germline values: CDR1 LGHDT, CDR2 YNNKEL (reference sequence). V gave up 4 bases and J gave up 3 bases; unmatched junction bases: 7.

In this sample, this clonotype turned up many times. This rearrangement joins TRBV20-1 to TRBJ2-7; D not certain. The CDR3 runs 12 residues. V was shortened by 0 bases and J by 0 bases, with 3 bases between the two germline ends. Germline-derived CDR1 and CDR2 are DFQATT and SNEGSKA (reference sequence). The CDR3 nucleotides are TGCAGTGCTAGAGATAACTCCTACGAGCAGTACTTC. It codes for CSARDNSYEQYF.

By frequency in the sample, this clonotype is medium-sized. This chain connects TRBV5-6 to TRBJ1-5; D may be TRBD1 (5 bases). CDR3 length equals 13 residues. Trimming removed 4 bases from V and 1 base from J, with 6 bases in between. Germline V CDR1 and CDR2: SGHDT, YYEEEE. The CDR3: CASSRDSNQPQHF. The CDR3 DNA reads TGTGCCAGCAGCCGGGACAGCAATCAGCCCCAGCATTTT. The full variable domain, in which reference TRBV5-6 and TRBJ1-5 provide the parts outside the CDR3, is DAGVTQSPTHLIKTRGQQVTLRCSPKSGHDTVSWYQQALGQGPQFIFQYYEEEERQRGNFPDRFSGHQFPNYSSELNVNALLLGDSALYLCASSRDSNQPQHFGDGTRLSIL.

This clonotype was seen many times. The V gene is TRBV27, the J gene TRBJ2-3; 7 positions match TRBD2. This CDR3 is 15 amino acids long. The germline gives CDR1 MNHEY, CDR2 SMNVEV (reference sequence). The J segment lost 3 bases and the V segment lost 2 bases, leaving 5 bases of the junction unmatched. CDR3: CASSLQLARTDTQYF. The DNA of the CDR3 is TGTGCCAGCAGTTTACAACTAGCGAGAACAGATACGCAGTATTTT.

This clonotype was counted at least ten times. This chain links TRBV5-5 with TRBJ2-7; D might be TRBD2 (6 bases). In germline, CDR1 is SGHKS, CDR2 YYEKEE (reference sequence). The CDR3 sequence is 16 residues long. V shed 1 base and J shed 1 base, with 15 bases lying between them. The CDR3 region has the DNA TGTGCCAGCAGCTTGAGCAGCTACGGAGGGTCCTACGAGCAGTACTTC. Protein: CASSLSSYGGSYEQYF.

This clonotype occurred many times. The chain uses TRBV29-1 and TRBJ2-2; TRBD1 matches 8 bases. The J segment lost 3 bases and the V segment lost 3 bases, leaving 6 bases of the junction unmatched. Germline values: CDR1 SQVTM, CDR2 ANQGSEA. CDR3 length: 15 amino acids. CDR3 DNA: TGCAGCGTTGATTGGGGGACAGGTTACACCGGGGAGCTGTTTTTT. Translating gives CSVDWGTGYTGELFF.

This clonotype was found many times. This sequence joins TRBV20-1 and TRBJ2-7; no clear D. Trimming removed 4 bases from V and 0 bases from J, with 7 bases in between. The CDR3 is made up of 12 amino acids. From germline, CDR1 is DFQATT and CDR2 SNEGSKA (reference sequence). CDR3 residues: CSATRSSYEQYF. The CDR3 DNA follows: TGCAGTGCTACGCGGTCCTCCTACGAGCAGTACTTC.

This clonotype was counted ten times or more. The chain couples TRBV5-6 to TRBJ2-2; TRBD2 agrees at 13 bases. Germline V lookup: CDR1 SGHDT, CDR2 YYEEEE. The CDR3 runs 16 residues. Unmatched junction bases numbered 6, after V lost 4 bases and J lost 6 bases. The CDR3 DNA follows: TGTGCCAGCAGCCTCAGGACTAGCGGGAGTCCCGGGGAGCTGTTTTTT. It codes for CASSLRTSGSPGELFF.

This clonotype was seen many times. This sequence joins TRBV6-6 and TRBJ2-7; 8 bases map to TRBD1. CDR1 and CDR2 from the germline V gene are MNHNY and SVGAGI (reference sequence). The CDR3 totals 14 residues. V lost 2 bases to trimming and J lost 3 bases; unmatched junction nucleotides: 3. CDR3 amino acids: CASSYMGQVYEQYF. In DNA, the CDR3 is TGTGCCAGCAGTTACATGGGACAGGTCTACGAGCAGTACTTC.

This clonotype was detected many times. The chain has TRBV3-1 and TRBJ2-3; D is uncertain. With 1 base removed from V and 3 bases from J, the gap between germline ends came to 11 bases. The CDR3 totals 15 residues. The germline V gene encodes CDR1 LGHDT and CDR2 YNNKEL (reference sequence). Here the CDR3 DNA reads TGTGCCAGCAGCCAAGGTAACGGCTTGACAGATACGCAGTATTTT. Translated, it gives CASSQGNGLTDTQYF.

This clonotype occurred many times. The chain has TRBV7-3 and TRBJ2-3, with TRBD2 matching over 9 bases. V trimming: 5 bases; J trimming: 4 bases; junction bases outside the gene matches: 1. There are 13 residues in the CDR3. The germline V gene has CDR1 SGHTA and CDR2 FQGTGA. CDR3 residues: CASSRTSADTQYF. Here the CDR3 DNA reads TGTGCCAGCAGCCGGACTAGCGCAGATACGCAGTATTTT.

This clonotype was seen many times. The V and J genes are TRBV12-3 or TRBV12-4 and TRBJ2-1, with D perhaps matching TRBD1 or TRBD2 (6 bases each). Deletions cut 1 base from V and 6 bases from J, with 10 bases between. The CDR3 length is 14 residues. The CDR3 nucleotides read TGTGCCAGCAGTTTAGGGGGGGCGTCCAATGAGCAGTTCTTC. It encodes CASSLGGASNEQFF.

The chain couples TRBV6-5 to TRBJ2-1, with 11 nucleotides matching TRBD1. The CDR3 spans 15 residues. The germline V gene has CDR1 MNHEY and CDR2 SVGAGI. J was trimmed by 8 bases and V by 7 bases; bases with no gene match: 10. Here the CDR3 DNA reads TGTGCCAGCAACTCCCCGGGACAGGGGGTCTATGAGCAGTTCTTC. It translates to CASNSPGQGVYEQFF.

The table lists this clonotype with many counts. The gene calls are TRBV7-2 and TRBJ2-7, with 7 bases identical to TRBD1. The V gene's germline CDR1 is SGHTA and CDR2 FQGNSA. V lost 9 bases and J lost 6; bases outside the gene matches: 11. CDR3 length: 13 residues. Here the CDR3 reads CASGLTGAGEQYF. The CDR3, as DNA: TGTGCCAGTGGGCTTACAGGGGCTGGCGAGCAGTACTTC.